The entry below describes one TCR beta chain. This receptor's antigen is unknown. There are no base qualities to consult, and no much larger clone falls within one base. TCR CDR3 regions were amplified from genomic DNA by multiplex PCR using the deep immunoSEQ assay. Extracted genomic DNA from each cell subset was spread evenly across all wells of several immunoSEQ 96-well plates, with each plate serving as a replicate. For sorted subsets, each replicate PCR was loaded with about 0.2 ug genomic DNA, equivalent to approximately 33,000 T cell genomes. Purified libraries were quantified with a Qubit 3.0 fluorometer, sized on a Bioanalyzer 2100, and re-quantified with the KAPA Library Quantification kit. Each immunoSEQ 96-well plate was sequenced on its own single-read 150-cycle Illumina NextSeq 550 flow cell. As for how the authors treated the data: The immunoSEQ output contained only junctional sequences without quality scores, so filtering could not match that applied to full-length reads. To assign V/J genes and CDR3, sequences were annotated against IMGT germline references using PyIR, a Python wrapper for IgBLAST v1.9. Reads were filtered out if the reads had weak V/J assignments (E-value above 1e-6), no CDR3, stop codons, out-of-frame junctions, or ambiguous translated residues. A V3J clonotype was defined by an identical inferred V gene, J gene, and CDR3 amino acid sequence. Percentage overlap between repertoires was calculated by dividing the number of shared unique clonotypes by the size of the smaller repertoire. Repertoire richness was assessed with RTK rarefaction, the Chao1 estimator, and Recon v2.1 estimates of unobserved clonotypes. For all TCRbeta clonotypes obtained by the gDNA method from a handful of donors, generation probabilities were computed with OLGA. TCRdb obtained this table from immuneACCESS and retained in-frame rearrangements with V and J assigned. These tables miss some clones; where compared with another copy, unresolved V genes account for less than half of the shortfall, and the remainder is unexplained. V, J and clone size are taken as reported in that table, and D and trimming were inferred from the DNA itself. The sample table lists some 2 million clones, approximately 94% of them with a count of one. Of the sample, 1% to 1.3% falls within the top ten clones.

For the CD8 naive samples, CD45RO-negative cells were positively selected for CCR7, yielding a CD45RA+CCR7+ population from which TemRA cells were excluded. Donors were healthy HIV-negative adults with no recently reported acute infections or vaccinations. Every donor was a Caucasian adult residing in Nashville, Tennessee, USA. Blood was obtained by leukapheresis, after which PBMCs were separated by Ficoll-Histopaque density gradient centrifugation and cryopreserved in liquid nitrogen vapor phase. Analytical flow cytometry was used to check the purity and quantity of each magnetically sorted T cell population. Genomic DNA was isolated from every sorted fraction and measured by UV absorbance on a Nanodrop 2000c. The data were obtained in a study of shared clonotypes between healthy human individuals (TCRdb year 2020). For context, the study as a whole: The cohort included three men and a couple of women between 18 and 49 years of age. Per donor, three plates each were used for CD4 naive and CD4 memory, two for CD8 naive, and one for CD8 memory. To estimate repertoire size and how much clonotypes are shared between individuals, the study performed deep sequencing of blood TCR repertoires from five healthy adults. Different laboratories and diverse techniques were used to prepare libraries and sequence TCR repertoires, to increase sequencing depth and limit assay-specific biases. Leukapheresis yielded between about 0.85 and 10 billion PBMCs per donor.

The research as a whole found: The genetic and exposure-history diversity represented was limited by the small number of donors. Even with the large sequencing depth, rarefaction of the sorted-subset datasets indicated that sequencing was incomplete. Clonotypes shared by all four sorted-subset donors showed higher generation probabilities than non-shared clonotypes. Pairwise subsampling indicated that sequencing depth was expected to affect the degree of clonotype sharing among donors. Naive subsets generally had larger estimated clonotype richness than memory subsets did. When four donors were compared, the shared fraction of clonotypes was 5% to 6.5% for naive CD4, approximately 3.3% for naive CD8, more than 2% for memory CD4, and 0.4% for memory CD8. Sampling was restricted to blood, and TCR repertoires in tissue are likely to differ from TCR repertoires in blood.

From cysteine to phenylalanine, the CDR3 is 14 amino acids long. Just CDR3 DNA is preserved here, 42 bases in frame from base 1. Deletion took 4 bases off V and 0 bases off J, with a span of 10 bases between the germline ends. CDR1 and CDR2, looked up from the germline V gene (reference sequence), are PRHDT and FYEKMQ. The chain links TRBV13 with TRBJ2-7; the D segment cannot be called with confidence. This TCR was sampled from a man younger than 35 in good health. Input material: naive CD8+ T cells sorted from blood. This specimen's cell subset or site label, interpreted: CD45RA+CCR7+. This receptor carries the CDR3 CASSSQVTSYEQYF. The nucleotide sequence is TGTGCCAGCAGCTCTCAGGTGACCTCCTACGAGCAGTACTTC. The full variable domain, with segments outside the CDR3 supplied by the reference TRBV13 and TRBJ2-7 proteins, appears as AAGVIQSPRHLIKEKRETATLKCYPIPRHDTVYWYQQGPGQDPQFLISFYEKMQSDKGSIPDRFSAQQFSDYHSELNMSSLELGDSALYFCASSSQVTSYEQYFGPGTRLTVT.